Each of the 24 T cell receptor beta chains below was sequenced from the same sample in a study of cytomegalovirus exposure and HLA in healthy donors. PCR employed 60 Vbeta and 13 Jbeta primers. Profiled with immunoSEQ multiplex PCR; TCRdb holds only in-frame clones, not every one. The table shows around 160,000 clones, with about four fifths occurring only once. Input material: PBMCs. The receptors come from a male donor in good health and CMV-seropositive.

This chain connects TRBV12-5 to TRBJ1-5; D unclear. The CDR3 length is 11 residues. Trimming removed 6 bases from V and 4 bases from J, with 4 bases in between. CDR1 and CDR2 from the germline V gene are LGHNT and FRNRAP. CDR3 in DNA: TGTGCTAGTGGCTCTAATCAGCCCCAGCATTTT. Encoded protein: CASGSNQPQHF.

The chain carries TRBV5-1 and TRBJ2-3; D is undetermined. The CDR3 consists of 13 residues. The germline V gene has CDR1 SGHRS and CDR2 YFSETQ. The V end was cut by 4 bases, the J end by 1 base, with 7 bases between. As DNA, the CDR3 is TGCGCCAGCAGCCAAACAGGCACAGATACGCAGTATTTT. It translates to CASSQTGTDTQYF.

This clone was observed a few times. The same CDR3 can be traced to other DNA sequences in this sample. The chain has TRBV4-1 and TRBJ1-1, with D possibly matching TRBD1 (5 bases). Germline values: CDR1 MGHRA, CDR2 YSYEKL. V lost 5 bases and J 5 bases, leaving 9 bases between the germline ends. There are 12 residues in the CDR3. In DNA form, the CDR3 reads TGCGCCAGCAGCTCCCGGGGGACTGAAGCTTTCTTT. Residues: CASSSRGTEAFF.

This clone has only one observation. V and J are TRBV6-5 and TRBJ1-2, with a weak D call TRBD1 (5 bases). The CDR3 runs 13 residues. Between the trimmed V and J ends, which lost 2 bases and 8 bases, there was a span of 12 bases. The germline V gene encodes CDR1 MNHEY and CDR2 SVGAGI. This CDR3 is CASSYGQSRGYTF. For the CDR3, the DNA is TGTGCCAGCAGTTACGGACAATCTAGAGGCTACACCTTC.

As concerns this clone: Different DNA sequences within this sample yield the same CDR3. The gene calls are TRBV19 and TRBJ2-1; D is perhaps TRBD2 (6 bases). The CDR3 covers 12 residues. The V and J ends lost 3 bases and 6 bases respectively, with 6 bases between them. The V gene's germline CDR1 is LNHDA and CDR2 SQIVND (reference sequence). The CDR3 protein is CASSIGGNEQFF. CDR3 DNA sequence: TGTGCCAGTAGTATCGGGGGCAATGAGCAGTTCTTC.

The rearrangement links TRBV5-1 to TRBJ1-1; tentatively, D is TRBD1 (6 bases). CDR1 is SGHRS and CDR2 is YFSETQ in the germline V gene. The CDR3 runs to 15 residues. V shed 5 bases and J shed 5 bases, with 19 bases lying between them. The DNA for the CDR3 is TGCGCCAGCAGTCGAATCCGGGACATTGGGACTGAAGCTTTCTTT. It translates to CASSRIRDIGTEAFF.

V is TRBV30 and J is TRBJ1-4, with 10 bases fitting TRBD1. The V and J ends lost 2 bases and 4 bases, in that order; junction bases with no gene match: 7. The CDR3 covers 16 residues. Germline V lookup: CDR1 GTSNPN, CDR2 SVGIG (reference sequence). CDR3 sequence: CAWSLGQGVGNEKLFF. The CDR3 DNA follows: TGTGCCTGGAGTCTTGGACAGGGGGTAGGTAATGAAAAACTGTTTTTT.

This sequence joins TRBV21-1 and TRBJ2-1; TRBD1, the D gene given by the table, was not confirmed from the DNA. TRBV21-1 is shown as a pseudogene. The CDR3 extends over 17 amino acids. The CDR3 protein is CASSPSGQGDGHNEQFF. For the CDR3, the DNA is TGTGCCAGCAGCCCCTCGGGACAGGGGGATGGACACAATGAGCAGTTCTTC.

The chain recombines TRBV9 with TRBJ2-1; a possible D gene is TRBD1 (6 bases). Germline V gene sequence: CDR1 SGDLS, CDR2 YYNGEE. The CDR3 runs 16 residues. With 1 base removed from V and 1 base from J, the gap between germline ends came to 12 bases. CDR3 amino acids: CASSVSNRESYNEQFF. The CDR3 coding sequence is TGTGCCAGCAGCGTATCAAACAGGGAATCCTACAATGAGCAGTTCTTC. Complete variable domain (other parts from reference TRBV9 and TRBJ2-1): DSGVTQTPKHLITATGQRVTLRCSPRSGDLSVYWYQQSLDQGLQFLIQYYNGEERAKGNILERFSAQQFPDLHSELNLSSLELGDSALYFCASSVSNRESYNEQFFGPGTRLTVL.

The chain is built from TRBV30 and TRBJ2-1, with TRBD2 matching over 9 bases. The germline CDR1 and CDR2 sequences are GTSNPN and SVGIG (reference sequence). This CDR3 comprises 14 residues. Trimming took 3 bases from V and 5 from J; bases not matched to a gene: 5. CDR3 loop: CAWRLAGDHNEQFF. As DNA, the CDR3 is TGTGCCTGGAGACTAGCGGGCGACCACAATGAGCAGTTCTTC.

This chain connects TRBV19 to TRBJ1-5; maybe TRBD1 (6 bases). Germline loops: CDR1 LNHDA, CDR2 SQIVND (reference sequence). The V gene lost 3 bases and the J gene lost 1 base, with 7 bases spanning the gap. The CDR3 spans 14 residues. The CDR3 DNA sequence: TGTGCCAGTAGTATCGGACAGAGCAATCAGCCCCAGCATTTT. It is translated as CASSIGQSNQPQHF.

A single count supports this clone. The rearrangement joins TRBV11-2 to TRBJ2-7, with D unresolved. This CDR3 spans 10 amino acids. Germline CDR1 and CDR2: SGHAT and FQNNGV. The ends were cut back, 3 bases at V and 7 bases at J, with 4 bases in the middle. In DNA, the CDR3 is TGTGCCAGCAGCTTCGGGGAGCAGTACTTC. Protein: CASSFGEQYF.

The chain is built from TRBV6-1 and TRBJ1-2; weak D call: TRBD1 (6 bases). The CDR3 contains 13 residues. V lost 6 bases, J lost 3 bases, and 11 bases lay in between. Germline-derived CDR1 and CDR2 are MNHNS and SASEGT. Here the CDR3 reads CASRLQGHYGYTF. The CDR3 DNA reads TGTGCCAGCAGACTACAGGGCCACTATGGCTACACCTTC.

This clone was detected once. The chain carries TRBV10-2 and TRBJ1-2, with D tentatively TRBD1 (5 bases). The CDR3 runs to 15 residues. V was cut by 6 bases and J by 6 bases, with 20 bases left in between. CDR1 WSHSY and CDR2 SAAADI come from the germline V gene. For the CDR3, the DNA is TGCGCCAGCAGGCCCGGGAGGGCGGAGGACAATGGCTACACCTTC. Translated: CASRPGRAEDNGYTF.

The V and J genes are TRBV2 and TRBJ1-1; 7 bases are a match to TRBD1. CDR1 and CDR2 from the germline V gene are SNHLY and FYNNEI. CDR3 length: 14 amino acids. The ends lost 5 bases at V and 8 bases at J; junction bases unmatched: 11. The CDR3 coding sequence is TGTGCCAGCAGTTCTGACAGGGTCGAGGCCGAAGCTTTCTTT. This sequence encodes CASSSDRVEAEAFF.

This chain links TRBV18 with TRBJ2-1; a weak D match, TRBD2 (6 bases). CDR3 length: 17 amino acids. Germline V CDR1 and CDR2: KGHSH, LQKENI. With 0 bases removed from V and 6 bases from J, the gap between germline ends came to 18 bases. CDR3 residues: CASSPPDPGKEGNEQFF. The CDR3 coding sequence is TGTGCCAGCTCACCACCCGACCCCGGAAAGGAGGGCAATGAGCAGTTCTTC.

The chain uses TRBV4-3 and TRBJ2-1; 10 nucleotides agree with TRBD2. This CDR3 contains 16 residues. J gave up 4 bases and V 0 bases, and 3 bases lay outside the gene matches. Germline V lookup: CDR1 LGHNA, CDR2 YSLEER. CDR3 nucleotide sequence: TGCGCCAGCAGCCAAGATACGACTAGCGGGTACAATGAGCAGTTCTTC. This encodes CASSQDTTSGYNEQFF.

As to this clone: The germline gene is not matched at one end of the junction; a read error may be the cause. V gene TRBV7-9 combines with J gene TRBJ1-4, with 10 nucleotides matching TRBD1. The V gene's germline CDR1 is SEHNR and CDR2 FQNEAQ (reference sequence). The CDR3 runs to 15 residues. The CDR3 sequence is CSSSLEGTGDEKLFF. CDR3 coding DNA: TGTTCCAGCAGCTTAGAGGGGACAGGGGATGAAAAACTGTTTTTT.

The V gene is TRBV14, the J gene TRBJ2-1; possibly TRBD2 for D (5 bases). Trimming left V 1 base short and J 7 bases short, with 14 bases between. Germline CDR1 is SGHDN and CDR2 is FVKESK. This CDR3 comprises 15 residues. CDR3 sequence reads: CASSQVSGDWNEQFF. In DNA, the CDR3 is TGTGCCAGCAGCCAAGTCTCCGGGGATTGGAATGAGCAGTTCTTC. Supplemented by reference TRBV14 and TRBJ2-1, the full variable domain reads EAGVTQFPSHSVIEKGQTVTLRCDPISGHDNLYWYRRVMGKEIKFLLHFVKESKQDESGMPNNRFLAERTGGTYSTLKVQPAELEDSGVYFCASSQVSGDWNEQFFGPGTRLTVL.

The rearrangement links TRBV5-1 to TRBJ2-7; the D gene is possibly TRBD2 (5 bases). CDR3 size: 14 residues. V shed 2 bases and J shed 2 bases, with 11 bases lying between them. Germline CDR1 is SGHRS and CDR2 is YFSETQ. The CDR3 nucleotides are TGCGCCAGCAGCTTCGGGGATACAACCTACGAGCAGTACTTC. Translated, it gives CASSFGDTTYEQYF. The full variable domain, its missing parts supplied by reference TRBV5-1 and TRBJ2-7, is KAGVTQTPRYLIKTRGQQVTLSCSPISGHRSVSWYQQTPGQGLQFLFEYFSETQRNKGNFPGRFSGRQFSNSRSEMNVSTLELGDSALYLCASSFGDTTYEQYFGPGTRLTVT.

V usage is TRBV28 and J usage is TRBJ1-2; 7 bases line up with TRBD1. The CDR3 loop spans 13 amino acids. Trimming removed 6 bases from V and 5 bases from J; junction bases left unmatched: 6. Germline assignment: CDR1 MDHEN and CDR2 SYDVKM. The CDR3 DNA sequence: TGTGCCAGCAGAGTACAGGGGTTATATGGCTACACCTTC. It translates to CASRVQGLYGYTF.

The J gene is TRBJ2-5, the V gene TRBV6-1; D is possibly TRBD1 (6 bases). Trimming took off 4 bases at V and 4 bases at J, with 16 bases between the two ends. The CDR3 runs 15 residues. Looked up from germline, CDR1 is MNHNS and CDR2 is SASEGT. CDR3 residues: CASSAGQHTRETQYF. The CDR3 nucleotides are TGTGCCAGCAGTGCTGGACAGCACACCAGAGAGACCCAGTACTTC.

J is TRBJ2-3 and V is TRBV5-1, with 8 bases aligning to TRBD2. CDR1 is SGHRS and CDR2 is YFSETQ in the germline V gene. This CDR3 comprises 13 residues. Unmatched junction bases numbered 4, after V lost 1 base and J lost 9 bases. CDR3 loop: CASSLNSGDTQYF. The DNA for the CDR3 is TGCGCCAGCAGCTTGAATAGCGGGGACACGCAGTATTTT. Variable domain in full (rest from reference TRBV5-1 and TRBJ2-3): KAGVTQTPRYLIKTRGQQVTLSCSPISGHRSVSWYQQTPGQGLQFLFEYFSETQRNKGNFPGRFSGRQFSNSRSEMNVSTLELGDSALYLCASSLNSGDTQYFGPGTRLTVL.

The rearrangement joins TRBV27 to TRBJ2-1; D is unresolved. V was shortened by 11 bases and J by 1 base, with 9 bases between the two germline ends. This CDR3 spans 12 amino acids. From germline, CDR1 is MNHEY and CDR2 SMNVEV (reference sequence). CDR3 nucleotides: TGTGCCGGAGTCTGTTCCTACAATGAGCAGTTCTTC. Its translation is CAGVCSYNEQFF.